This TCR beta chain was identified in a study of T cell responses to AZD1222 COVID-19 vaccine. Study-wide results and limits: Nearly half of spike-specific TCRs reportedly target unmutated variant regions. The sample set comprised mostly white British donors with more females, and clonal diversity was possibly underestimated. Receipt of two AZD1222 doses was followed by a rise in Spike-specific TCR breadth and depth.

Here immunoSEQ multiplex PCR was the method, and the copy in TCRdb shows in-frame clones only, minus some. The table includes more than 65,000 clones, less than 90% detected once. Germline assignment: CDR1 SEHNR and CDR2 FQNEAQ (reference sequence). Deletions cut 1 base from V and 4 bases from J, with 13 bases between. The CDR3 covers 15 residues. This clone showed up just a few times. Antigen unknown. The sample in question was peripheral blood, obtained on day 0 of AZD1222 vaccination. The source of this sequence is an adult in good health. The chain employs TRBV7-9 and TRBJ1-2; tentative D call: TRBD1 (5 bases). The CDR3 sequence: CASSLDWGFGYGYTF. The CDR3 bases are TGTGCCAGCAGCTTAGATTGGGGGTTCGGCTATGGCTACACCTTC.